These 8 T cell receptor beta chains were all obtained from the same sample, sequenced in a study of metastatic and nonmetastatic thyroid tumors. Via MiXCR, TCRdb re-called the PCR reads. Altogether approximately 29,000 clones are present, approximately 15% being singletons, with the ten largest covering around 4.2%. Until they underwent thyroid surgery, no patient had received any treatment. Sequencing was done on a sample of blood. These receptors were taken from a female donor with papillary thyroid cancer or a benign thyroid nodule (not recorded which). Some clones in this sample may be carry-over from other donors' samples.

This clone was recorded many times. The chain uses TRBV24-1 and TRBJ1-4; D remains ambiguous. This CDR3 has 16 amino acids. The germline CDR1 and CDR2 sequences are KGHDR and SFDVKD. V was cut by 1 base and J by 3 bases, with 11 bases left in between. The CDR3 region is CATSDLRWNSNEKLFF. In nucleotides, the CDR3 is TGTGCCACCAGTGATTTACGTTGGAACTCTAATGAAAAACTGTTTTTT.

This clone rates as large. V is TRBV12-3 or TRBV12-4 and J is TRBJ2-7; D might be TRBD2 (6 bases). The V gene lost 3 bases and the J gene lost 4 bases, with 13 bases spanning the gap. The CDR3 is 14 amino acids. The CDR3 nucleotides are TGTGCCAGCAGTTTTTTCGGGAGTGGGTACGAGCAGTACTTC. Translating it yields CASSFFGSGYEQYF.

This clone was counted many times. The chain combines TRBV12-3 or TRBV12-4 with TRBJ1-2; 7 nucleotides align to TRBD1. V was clipped by 6 bases and J by 2 bases; unmatched bases: 6. The CDR3 sequence is 14 residues long. CDR3: CASRRDSGNYGYTF. The CDR3 DNA follows: TGTGCCAGCAGACGGGACAGTGGGAACTATGGCTACACCTTC.

This clone is judged medium-sized (0.01 to 0.1%). The V call is TRBV28, the J call TRBJ1-6; a possible D gene is TRBD1 (5 bases). V shed 5 bases and J shed 7 bases, with 9 bases lying between them. The CDR3 sequence is 13 residues long. CDR1 and CDR2 (germline): MDHEN, SYDVKM. CDR3 amino acids: CASSGGGNSPLHF. CDR3 DNA sequence: TGTGCCAGCAGTGGGGGGGGGAATTCACCCCTCCACTTT.

Judged by abundance, this clone is medium-sized (0.01 to 0.1%). J is TRBJ2-7 and V is TRBV20-1, with D possibly TRBD2 on 6 matching bases. The CDR3 has 16 residues. V lost 4 bases, J lost 9 bases, and 28 bases lay in between. Per the germline V gene, CDR1 is DFQATT and CDR2 is SNEGSKA (reference sequence). The CDR3 nucleotides read TGCAGTGCTACAACCCTTCGACTAGGTTACGCCGAGGGGCAGTACTTC. Its protein is CSATTLRLGYAEGQYF.

The rearrangement uses TRBV11-1 and TRBJ2-6; TRBD1 aligns across 7 bases. Germline trimming cut 10 bases from V and 0 bases from J; bases unmatched to any gene: 9. Germline values: CDR1 SGHAT, CDR2 FQDESV (reference sequence). CDR3 length: 16 amino acids. The CDR3, as DNA: TGTGCCACCCCTGACAGGGACCTCTCTGGGGCCAACGTCCTGACTTTC. The encoded protein is CATPDRDLSGANVLTF.

Comment on this clone: The junction shows a germline mismatch at one end, possibly a read error. The chain has TRBV19 and TRBJ2-7; D call uncertain. Germline assignment: CDR1 LNHDA and CDR2 SQIVND (reference sequence). This CDR3 contains 14 residues. CDR3 coding DNA: TGTGCCAGTAGTATACAACATGGGTCCTGCGAGCAGTACTTC. It encodes CASSIQHGSCEQYF.

At least ten counts were recorded for this clone. The rearrangement uses TRBV2 and TRBJ2-3; D is unclear. Per germline, CDR1 SNHLY and CDR2 FYNNEI. The CDR3 length is 12 residues. Trimming removed 4 bases from V and 0 bases from J, with 2 bases in between. The CDR3 sequence: CASSGSTDTQYF. The CDR3 nucleotides read TGTGCCAGCAGTGGTAGCACAGATACGCAGTATTTT.